A single sample is the source of the 27 T cell receptor beta chains below, sequenced in a study of T cells after posttransplantation cyclophosphamide. Here immunoSEQ multiplex PCR was the method, and the copy in TCRdb shows in-frame clones only, minus some. The sample lists 15,000 to 20,000 clones; around 86% were seen once. Sampled 1 year posttransplant, controls received myeloablative marrow transplants, methotrexate and a calcineurin inhibitor. Specimen: PBMCs, collected after an allogeneic stem cell transplant with a calcineurin inhibitor and methotrexate. The receptors originated from a male patient between 50 and 60 years old who received an allogeneic stem cell transplant from an unrelated donor, was CMV-positive, and had chronic GVHD only. Some T cells may be graft donor cells.

This chain uses TRBV27 with TRBJ2-6; no firm D call. Looked up from germline, CDR1 is MNHEY and CDR2 is SMNVEV (reference sequence). Trimming cost V 1 base and J 4 bases, with 11 bases left between them. CDR3 length: 16 residues. CDR3: CASSLLAPSGANVLTF. The CDR3 bases are TGTGCCAGCAGTTTATTGGCTCCATCGGGGGCCAACGTCCTGACTTTC.

This chain connects TRBV11-3 to TRBJ2-7, with D possibly TRBD2 on 6 matching bases. Trimming shortened V by 1 base and J by 5 bases, and 15 bases separated the two germline ends. Germline lookup yields CDR1 SGHNT and CDR2 YENEEA. The CDR3 contains 15 residues. The CDR3 reads CASSLADAGRNEQYF. The CDR3 DNA sequence: TGTGCCAGCAGCTTAGCGGATGCAGGGAGGAACGAGCAGTACTTC.

This clone has more than one count but fewer than ten. The chain is built from TRBV28 and TRBJ1-2; D gene uncertain. This CDR3 has 14 residues. The germline V gene encodes CDR1 MDHEN and CDR2 SYDVKM. V was pared by 0 bases and J by 4 bases, with 9 bases between. The CDR3 DNA is TGTGCCAGCAGTTTATGGGGTGAGGGCTATGGCTACACCTTC. Amino acids: CASSLWGEGYGYTF.

The V gene is TRBV27, the J gene TRBJ2-7, with 11 bases lining up with TRBD2. The CDR3 is 14 amino acids. V lost 6 bases to trimming and J lost 5 bases; unmatched junction nucleotides: 6. Germline lookup yields CDR1 MNHEY and CDR2 SMNVEV (reference sequence). CDR3: CASRLAGDRNEQYF. The CDR3 DNA sequence: TGTGCCAGCAGACTAGCGGGAGATCGGAACGAGCAGTACTTC.

V is TRBV19 and J is TRBJ1-1; 10 bases map to TRBD1. The trim removed 0 bases at V and 5 bases at J, leaving 3 bases unmatched. Germline lookup yields CDR1 LNHDA and CDR2 SQIVND (reference sequence). This CDR3 is 15 amino acids long. CDR3 amino acids: CASSIDGGQGTEAFF. In nucleotides, the CDR3 is TGTGCCAGTAGTATAGACGGGGGACAGGGGACTGAAGCTTTCTTT.

This rearrangement joins TRBV19 to TRBJ2-7; 8 positions agree with TRBD2. Per the germline V gene, CDR1 is LNHDA and CDR2 is SQIVND (reference sequence). V trimming: 2 bases; J trimming: 6 bases; junction bases outside the gene matches: 3. The CDR3 length is 13 residues. DNA for the CDR3: TGTGCCAGTAGTATACTAGCGGGTAGCGAGCAGTACTTC. It is translated as CASSILAGSEQYF.

The rearrangement joins TRBV5-4 to TRBJ2-7, with D possibly being TRBD1 (6 bases). V gave up 3 bases and J gave up 6 bases, with 16 bases separating them. Germline values: CDR1 SGHNT, CDR2 YYREEE (reference sequence). The CDR3 sequence is 14 residues long. CDR3 sequence reads: CASSSKTGGGEQYF. The CDR3 nucleotides are TGTGCCAGCAGCTCAAAGACAGGTGGGGGCGAGCAGTACTTC.

This clone turned up a few times. Here the CDR3 DNA reads TGTGCCAGTCGGACTAGCGGGGGGGAAGATACGCAGTATTTT. Encoded protein: CASRTSGGEDTQYF. The chain combines TRBV19 with TRBJ2-3, with TRBD2 matching 15 bases. This CDR3 has 14 amino acids. CDR1 and CDR2 from the germline V gene are LNHDA and SQIVND (reference sequence). J was trimmed by 5 bases and V by 8 bases; bases with no gene match: 2.

V usage is TRBV7-3 and J usage is TRBJ2-3; TRBD2 is a possible D gene (6 bases). Germline V CDR1 and CDR2: SGHTA, FQGTGA. This CDR3 comprises 17 residues. V lost 5 bases and J lost 4, with 22 bases in between. The CDR3 sequence is CASSHRDSNNGADTQYF. In DNA form, the CDR3 reads TGTGCCAGCAGCCACCGGGACTCCAATAATGGGGCAGATACGCAGTATTTT.

The chain couples TRBV19 to TRBJ1-3; 11 bases are shared with TRBD1. CDR3 length: 15 residues. The V segment lost 9 bases and the J segment 2 bases; nucleotides outside the gene matches: 6. Germline CDR1 reads LNHDA; CDR2 reads SQIVND (reference sequence). For the CDR3, the DNA is TGTGCCAGCGGACAGGGGGCGAACGCTGGAAACACCATATATTTT. The encoded protein is CASGQGANAGNTIYF.

The J gene is TRBJ2-1, the V gene TRBV6-1; the D gene is possibly TRBD2 (6 bases). This CDR3 has 14 residues. Germline V gene lookup returns CDR1 MNHNS and CDR2 SASEGT. The V end lost 6 bases, the J end lost 4 bases, and 13 bases lay between the germline ends. CDR3 residues: CASRIAEVYNEQFF. DNA for the CDR3: TGTGCCAGCAGGATAGCGGAGGTGTACAATGAGCAGTTCTTC.

In this sample, this clone turned up once. The rearrangement links TRBV5-1 to TRBJ2-3; 11 bases map to TRBD2. Trimming took 2 bases from V and 3 from J; bases not matched to a gene: 5. Germline CDR1 and CDR2: SGHRS and YFSETQ. The CDR3 covers 16 residues. CDR3 sequence: CASSFSGRAETDTQYF. The CDR3 region has the DNA TGCGCCAGCAGCTTTAGCGGGAGGGCCGAAACAGATACGCAGTATTTT. The entire variable domain, with the rest obtained from reference TRBV5-1 and TRBJ2-3, is as follows: KAGVTQTPRYLIKTRGQQVTLSCSPISGHRSVSWYQQTPGQGLQFLFEYFSETQRNKGNFPGRFSGRQFSNSRSEMNVSTLELGDSALYLCASSFSGRAETDTQYFGPGTRLTVL.

This chain joins TRBV9 and TRBJ2-5; tentative D call: TRBD2 (6 bases). CDR3 length equals 15 residues. Germline V gives CDR1 SGDLS, CDR2 YYNGEE. V lost 0 bases and J lost 5, with 14 bases in between. The CDR3 DNA follows: TGTGCCAGCAGCGTAGGGGGGGTGGTGGGGGAGACCCAGTACTTC. Amino acids: CASSVGGVVGETQYF.

The V call is TRBV28, the J call TRBJ2-3; D is uncertain. The germline V gene has CDR1 MDHEN and CDR2 SYDVKM. The CDR3 is 16 amino acids. V was trimmed by 6 bases and J by 0 bases, leaving 16 bases between them. CDR3 sequence: CASSFRVRSSTDTQYF. The CDR3 bases are TGTGCCAGCAGCTTTAGAGTTCGCTCTAGCACAGATACGCAGTATTTT.

V and J are TRBV27 and TRBJ1-1, with 9 bases matching TRBD1. Germline lookup yields CDR1 MNHEY and CDR2 SMNVEV (reference sequence). The CDR3 spans 17 residues. The J segment lost 6 bases and the V segment lost 5 bases, leaving 16 bases of the junction unmatched. For the CDR3, the DNA is TGTGCCAGCAGTATTCGGACAGGGGCCCCCAGTATCGCTGAAGCTTTCTTT. It translates to CASSIRTGAPSIAEAFF.

The chain joins TRBV5-1 to TRBJ2-7; D gene ambiguous. Germline V lookup: CDR1 SGHRS, CDR2 YFSETQ. V gave up 0 bases and J gave up 1 base, with 5 bases separating them. This CDR3 region has 13 residues. The CDR3 is CASSLDGSYEQYF. The CDR3 DNA reads TGCGCCAGCAGCTTGGACGGGTCCTACGAGCAGTACTTC.

This chain uses TRBV4-1 with TRBJ2-3, with D perhaps matching TRBD2 (5 bases). The CDR3 has 16 amino acids. Per the germline V gene, CDR1 is MGHRA and CDR2 is YSYEKL. V was trimmed by 0 bases and J by 4 bases, leaving 14 bases between them. In DNA, the CDR3 is TGCGCCAGCAGCCAAGATCACATCGGGGTCGCAGATACGCAGTATTTT. Protein sequence: CASSQDHIGVADTQYF.

In its sample, this clone was seen once. This rearrangement joins TRBV2 to TRBJ2-5; 8 nucleotides align to TRBD1. The CDR3 is 15 residues long. The V and J ends lost 6 bases and 3 bases, in that order; junction bases with no gene match: 9. Germline V gene data show CDR1 as SNHLY and CDR2 as FYNNEI. The CDR3 protein is CASSERGTGKETQYF. The CDR3, as DNA: TGTGCCAGCAGCGAGAGGGGGACAGGCAAAGAGACCCAGTACTTC.

This clone has only one observation. CDR3 protein: CASSPSGANVLTF. The CDR3 DNA reads TGTGCCAGTAGCCCTTCTGGGGCCAACGTCCTGACTTTC. The V gene is TRBV19, the J gene TRBJ2-6, with D unresolved. Germline lookup yields CDR1 LNHDA and CDR2 SQIVND (reference sequence). Trimming removed 6 bases at V and 1 base at J, with 4 bases between. This CDR3 region has 13 residues.

There are a few counts of this clone. This rearrangement joins TRBV19 to TRBJ1-1, with TRBD1 matching 8 bases. V lost 6 bases, J lost 5 bases, and 5 bases stayed unmatched. CDR3 size: 13 residues. Germline assignment: CDR1 LNHDA and CDR2 SQIVND (reference sequence). The CDR3 here is CASRQGGVTEAFF. CDR3 bases: TGTGCCAGTAGACAGGGGGGGGTGACTGAAGCTTTCTTT. Supplemented by reference TRBV19 and TRBJ1-1, the full variable domain reads DGGITQSPKYLFRKEGQNVTLSCEQNLNHDAMYWYRQDPGQGLRLIYYSQIVNDFQKGDIAEGYSVSREKKESFPLTVTSAQKNPTAFYLCASRQGGVTEAFFGQGTRLTVV.

The chain links TRBV5-1 to TRBJ2-2; TRBD2 agrees at 9 bases. The junction had 5 bases not matched to a gene; V was cut back by 3 bases and J by 8 bases. The CDR3 contains 14 residues. Germline CDR1 is SGHRS and CDR2 is YFSETQ. The CDR3 sequence: CASSWGTSTGELFF. CDR3 in DNA: TGCGCCAGCAGCTGGGGGACTAGCACAGGGGAGCTGTTTTTT.

This clone was counted a few times. This sequence joins TRBV29-1 and TRBJ2-1; D might be TRBD2 (5 bases). CDR3 length equals 12 residues. Trimming took off 4 bases at V and 10 bases at J, with 14 bases between the two ends. Germline V gives CDR1 SQVTM, CDR2 ANQGSEA. The chain's CDR3 is CSVGRFSEEQFF. Here the CDR3 DNA reads TGCAGCGTTGGAAGGTTTAGCGAGGAGCAGTTCTTC.

In this sample, this clone turned up a few times. The chain is built from TRBV28 and TRBJ2-1; 10 positions match TRBD1. The J segment lost 5 bases and the V segment lost 6 bases, leaving 10 bases of the junction unmatched. The CDR3 is 16 amino acids. Looked up from germline, CDR1 is MDHEN and CDR2 is SYDVKM. The CDR3 protein is CASRPIPGQGHNEQFF. For the CDR3, the DNA is TGTGCCAGCAGACCTATCCCGGGACAGGGGCACAATGAGCAGTTCTTC.

This clone was counted once. This chain uses TRBV2 with TRBJ2-7; a weak D match, TRBD1 (6 bases). Germline V gene lookup returns CDR1 SNHLY and CDR2 FYNNEI. The V end was cut by 3 bases, the J end by 3 bases, with 9 bases between. This CDR3 has 13 residues. CDR3 residues: CASSEQGSYEQYF. DNA of the CDR3: TGTGCCAGCAGTGAGCAGGGGAGCTACGAGCAGTACTTC.

The chain is built from TRBV4-1 and TRBJ1-5, with 7 positions matching TRBD1. The CDR3 sequence is 15 residues long. Germline V gene data show CDR1 as MGHRA and CDR2 as YSYEKL. V was clipped by 3 bases and J by 3 bases; unmatched bases: 5. The CDR3, as DNA: TGCGCCAGCAGCCAGCCGGGACAGCACAATCAGCCCCAGCATTTT. Its protein product is CASSQPGQHNQPQHF.

Written as DNA, the CDR3 is TGCGCCAGCAGCCAAGCCCGATATGGGACAGTTGGGGATAACGAAAAACTGTTTTTT. This encodes CASSQARYGTVGDNEKLFF. This chain connects TRBV4-3 to TRBJ1-4; TRBD1 aligns across 7 bases. Per the germline V gene, CDR1 is LGHNA and CDR2 is YSLEER. V was pared by 1 base and J by 8 bases, with 19 bases of the junction left unmatched. CDR3 length equals 19 residues.

The chain recombines TRBV7-9 with TRBJ2-1; 10 bases align to TRBD2. Germline V gene data show CDR1 as SEHNR and CDR2 as FQNEAQ (reference sequence). Trimming at V came to 1 base and at J to 3 bases, leaving 6 bases not matched to a gene. This CDR3 has 17 residues. The CDR3 sequence is CASSLVGLADIYNEQFF. The DNA for the CDR3 is TGTGCCAGCAGCTTAGTTGGACTAGCGGATATCTACAATGAGCAGTTCTTC.